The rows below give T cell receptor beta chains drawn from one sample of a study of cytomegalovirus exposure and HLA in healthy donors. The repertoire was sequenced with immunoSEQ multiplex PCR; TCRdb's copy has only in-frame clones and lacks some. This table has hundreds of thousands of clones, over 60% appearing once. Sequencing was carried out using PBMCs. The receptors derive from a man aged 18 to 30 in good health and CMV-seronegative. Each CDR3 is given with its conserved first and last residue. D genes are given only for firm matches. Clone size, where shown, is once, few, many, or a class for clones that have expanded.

CDR3aa: CASSRTGAGANVLTF
CDR3nt: TGTGCCAGCAGCCGCACAGGGGCTGGGGCCAACGTCCTGACTTTC
j_gene: TRBJ2-6
abundance: .
d_gene: TRBD1
v_gene: TRBV4-2

CDR3aa: CASSRIRTGKYEQYF
CDR3nt: TGTGCCAGCAGTCGCATTAGGACAGGGAAGTACGAGCAGTACTTC
j_gene: TRBJ2-7
abundance: once
d_gene: TRBD1
v_gene: TRBV6-1

CDR3aa: CAWSVPGLSSYNSPLHF
CDR3nt: TGTGCCTGGAGTGTACCAGGGTTGAGCTCCTATAATTCACCCCTCCACTTT
j_gene: TRBJ1-6
abundance: .
d_gene: .
v_gene: TRBV30

CDR3aa: CASSEREVPYEQYF
CDR3nt: TGTGCCAGCAGTGAGCGGGAGGTTCCCTACGAGCAGTACTTC
j_gene: TRBJ2-7
abundance: .
d_gene: TRBD2
v_gene: TRBV5-4

CDR3aa: CASRRDQQGVRTEAFF
CDR3nt: TGTGCCAGTAGGAGAGATCAACAGGGGGTGAGGACTGAAGCTTTCTTT
j_gene: TRBJ1-1
abundance: .
d_gene: TRBD1
v_gene: TRBV19

CDR3aa: CAWSAGFTEAFF
CDR3nt: TGTGCCTGGAGTGCGGGTTTCACTGAAGCTTTCTTT
j_gene: TRBJ1-1
abundance: .
d_gene: .
v_gene: TRBV30

CDR3aa: CASSAGGTGELFF
CDR3nt: TGTGCCAGCTCGGCGGGGGGCACCGGGGAGCTGTTTTTT
j_gene: TRBJ2-2
abundance: .
d_gene: TRBD2
v_gene: TRBV9

CDR3aa: CASSISYTEAFF
CDR3nt: TGTGCCAGTAGTATCTCGTACACTGAAGCTTTCTTT
j_gene: TRBJ1-1
abundance: .
d_gene: .
v_gene: TRBV19

CDR3aa: CASSLDSGGGIRLDEQYF
CDR3nt: TGTGCCAGCAGCTTAGATTCAGGGGGAGGCATTAGGTTGGACGAGCAGTACTTC
j_gene: TRBJ2-7
abundance: .
d_gene: .
v_gene: TRBV11-2

CDR3aa: CASSRGQQETQYF
CDR3nt: TGTGCCAGCAGTAGAGGTCAACAAGAGACCCAGTACTTC
j_gene: TRBJ2-5
abundance: .
d_gene: .
v_gene: TRBV25-1

CDR3aa: CASNRATSSYEQYF
CDR3nt: TGTGCCTCTAACAGGGCTACGAGCTCCTACGAGCAGTACTTC
j_gene: TRBJ2-7
abundance: .
d_gene: .
v_gene: TRBV30

CDR3aa: CASSQGLTTGFTEAFF
CDR3nt: TGCGCCAGCAGCCAAGGTTTAACTACAGGGTTCACTGAAGCTTTCTTT
j_gene: TRBJ1-1
abundance: few
d_gene: .
v_gene: TRBV4-3

CDR3aa: CASSPRGGRGTGELFF
CDR3nt: TGTGCCAGCAGCCCCCGGGGGGGCCGAGGGACCGGGGAGCTGTTTTTT
j_gene: TRBJ2-2
abundance: .
d_gene: TRBD2
v_gene: TRBV7-2

CDR3aa: CASSPGQGSYGYTF
CDR3nt: TGCGCCAGCAGCCCGGGACAGGGAAGCTATGGCTACACCTTC
j_gene: TRBJ1-2
abundance: .
d_gene: TRBD1
v_gene: TRBV5-1

CDR3aa: CSVGTTGRTPYEQYF
CDR3nt: TGCAGCGTCGGGACGACAGGGAGAACCCCCTACGAGCAGTACTTC
j_gene: TRBJ2-7
abundance: .
d_gene: TRBD1
v_gene: TRBV29-1

CDR3aa: CASSEVQASYEQYF
CDR3nt: TGTGCCAGCAGTGAAGTACAGGCCTCCTACGAGCAGTACTTC
j_gene: TRBJ2-7
abundance: .
d_gene: .
v_gene: TRBV6-1

CDR3aa: CASSLAGMNTEAFF
CDR3nt: TGTGCCAGCAGCTTAGCCGGGATGAACACTGAAGCTTTCTTT
j_gene: TRBJ1-1
abundance: .
d_gene: .
v_gene: TRBV7-8

CDR3aa: CASSRDIIGTEAFF
CDR3nt: TGTGCCAGCAGTCGGGACATCATAGGGACTGAAGCTTTCTTT
j_gene: TRBJ1-1
abundance: .
d_gene: .
v_gene: TRBV27

CDR3aa: CASSGLAGASEQFF
CDR3nt: TGTGCCAGCAGTGGACTAGCGGGGGCCTCCGAGCAGTTCTTC
j_gene: TRBJ2-1
abundance: .
d_gene: TRBD2
v_gene: TRBV2

CDR3aa: CASSLTGLSSYEQYF
CDR3nt: TGTGCCAGCAGCTTGACAGGGTTAAGCTCCTACGAGCAGTACTTC
j_gene: TRBJ2-7
abundance: .
d_gene: TRBD1
v_gene: TRBV7-2

CDR3aa: CASSSLRGRTYEQYF
CDR3nt: TGTGCCAGCAGTTCCCTCAGGGGGAGGACCTACGAGCAGTACTTC
j_gene: TRBJ2-7
abundance: once
d_gene: .
v_gene: TRBV27

CDR3aa: CASSQDEDLTGDTEAFF
CDR3nt: TGCGCCAGCAGCCAAGATGAGGATTTAACAGGGGACACTGAAGCTTTCTTT
j_gene: TRBJ1-1
abundance: few
d_gene: TRBD1
v_gene: TRBV4-1

CDR3aa: CASSLQSWALNEKLFF
CDR3nt: TGTGCCAGCAGCTTACAATCATGGGCGCTCAATGAAAAACTGTTTTTT
j_gene: TRBJ1-4
abundance: .
d_gene: .
v_gene: TRBV7-2

CDR3aa: CASSRQPGQGFRSPLHF
CDR3nt: TGTGCCAGTAGTAGACAACCTGGACAGGGCTTTCGTTCACCCCTCCACTTT
j_gene: TRBJ1-6
abundance: once
d_gene: TRBD1
v_gene: TRBV19

CDR3aa: CAWSAGQFLAKNIQYF
CDR3nt: TGTGCCTGGAGTGCAGGACAGTTTCTAGCCAAAAACATTCAGTACTTC
j_gene: TRBJ2-4
abundance: .
d_gene: .
v_gene: TRBV30

CDR3aa: CASSPPQGNYGYTF
CDR3nt: TGCGCCAGCAGCCCACCCCAGGGAAACTATGGCTACACCTTC
j_gene: TRBJ1-2
abundance: .
d_gene: .
v_gene: TRBV5-1

CDR3aa: CASSQGQGRSPLHF
CDR3nt: TGTGCCAGCAGCCAGGGACAGGGGCGGTCACCCCTCCACTTT
j_gene: TRBJ1-6
abundance: once
d_gene: TRBD1
v_gene: TRBV7-9

CDR3aa: CASTPGGSGNTIYF
CDR3nt: TGTGCCAGCACCCCCGGGGGGTCTGGAAACACCATATATTTT
j_gene: TRBJ1-3
abundance: .
d_gene: .
v_gene: TRBV9

CDR3aa: CASRGAGMNTEAFF
CDR3nt: TGTGCCAGTAGAGGGGCAGGGATGAACACTGAAGCTTTCTTT
j_gene: TRBJ1-1
abundance: .
d_gene: .
v_gene: TRBV19

CDR3aa: CASSKGSQAYEQYF
CDR3nt: TGTGCCAGCAGCAAAGGGTCTCAGGCGTACGAGCAGTACTTC
j_gene: TRBJ2-7
abundance: .
d_gene: .
v_gene: TRBV21-1

CDR3aa: CASSLGGVYEQYF
CDR3nt: TGTGCCAGCAGCCTTGGGGGGGTTTACGAGCAGTACTTC
j_gene: TRBJ2-7
abundance: .
d_gene: TRBD2
v_gene: TRBV11-2

CDR3aa: CASSLLRDSYSYEQYF
CDR3nt: TGTGCCAGCTCGCTACTTCGGGACAGCTATTCCTACGAGCAGTACTTC
j_gene: TRBJ2-7
abundance: .
d_gene: TRBD1
v_gene: TRBV18

CDR3aa: CASRVNDGDTQYF
CDR3nt: TGTGCTAGTAGAGTCAACGATGGAGATACGCAGTATTTT
j_gene: TRBJ2-3
abundance: .
d_gene: .
v_gene: TRBV12-5

CDR3aa: CASSDELAGSETQYF
CDR3nt: TGTGCCAGCAGTGACGAACTAGCGGGGTCAGAGACCCAGTACTTC
j_gene: TRBJ2-5
abundance: .
d_gene: TRBD2
v_gene: TRBV25-1

CDR3aa: CASSPAGPAYEQYF
CDR3nt: TGTGCCAGCAGCCCTGCAGGGCCGGCCTACGAGCAGTACTTC
j_gene: TRBJ2-7
abundance: .
d_gene: .
v_gene: TRBV6-6

CDR3aa: CASSSLAEPYEQYF
CDR3nt: TGTGCTAGCAGCTCACTAGCGGAGCCCTACGAGCAGTACTTC
j_gene: TRBJ2-7
abundance: .
d_gene: TRBD2
v_gene: TRBV7-7

CDR3aa: CASSLTGMGNQPQHF
CDR3nt: TGTGCCAGCAGCCTGACAGGGATGGGCAATCAGCCCCAGCATTTT
j_gene: TRBJ1-5
abundance: .
d_gene: TRBD1
v_gene: TRBV4-2

CDR3aa: CASSPGQGLDKNIQYF
CDR3nt: TGTGCCAGCAGTCCGGGACAGGGATTAGACAAAAACATTCAGTACTTC
j_gene: TRBJ2-4
abundance: .
d_gene: TRBD1
v_gene: TRBV28